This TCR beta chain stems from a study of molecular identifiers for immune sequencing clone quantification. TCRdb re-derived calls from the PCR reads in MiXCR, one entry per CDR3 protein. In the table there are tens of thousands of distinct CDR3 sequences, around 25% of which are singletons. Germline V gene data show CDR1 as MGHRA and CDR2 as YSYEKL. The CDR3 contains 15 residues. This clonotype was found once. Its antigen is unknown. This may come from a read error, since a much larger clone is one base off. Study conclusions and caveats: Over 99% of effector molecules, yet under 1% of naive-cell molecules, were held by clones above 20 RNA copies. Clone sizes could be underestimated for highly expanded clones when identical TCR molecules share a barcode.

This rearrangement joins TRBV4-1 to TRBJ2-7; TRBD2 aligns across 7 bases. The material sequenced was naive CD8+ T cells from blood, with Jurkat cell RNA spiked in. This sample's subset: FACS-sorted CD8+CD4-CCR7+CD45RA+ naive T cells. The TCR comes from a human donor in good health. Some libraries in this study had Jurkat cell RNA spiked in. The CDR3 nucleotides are TGCGCCAGCAGCCCCCTGCAGGGAGGGTCCTGCGAGCAGTACTTC. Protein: CASSPLQGGSCEQYF.